The 27 T cell receptor beta chains below come from one sample, sequenced in a study of T cell responses to AZD1222 COVID-19 vaccine. TCRdb keeps only in-frame clones here, not all; method: immunoSEQ multiplex PCR. Altogether about 64,000 clones are present, around nine tenths being singletons, with the ten largest covering 6.3%. The material sequenced was peripheral blood, taken 28 days after the second dose of the MenACWY control vaccine. The receptors shown here come from an adult who received the MenACWY meningococcal vaccine as a control.

The chain recombines TRBV3-1 (or the pseudogene TRBV3-2) with TRBJ1-2; no clear D. Germline V gives CDR1 LGHDT, CDR2 YNNKEL (reference sequence). V lost 4 bases and J 3 bases, leaving 9 bases between the germline ends. This CDR3 region has 13 residues. CDR3 region: CASSRGEHYGYTF. In DNA form, the CDR3 reads TGTGCCAGCAGCCGTGGGGAACACTATGGCTACACCTTC.

V is TRBV30 and J is TRBJ2-2; D not resolved. Trimming removed 5 bases from V and 4 bases from J, with 14 bases in between. Germline CDR1 GTSNPN, CDR2 SVGIG (reference sequence). This CDR3 is 14 amino acids long. Written as DNA, the CDR3 is TGTGCCTGGGGATCCTGGCCAGGCACCGGGGAGCTGTTTTTT. Translating gives CAWGSWPGTGELFF.

J is TRBJ1-1 and V is TRBV7-9, with D unclear. Trimming removed 3 bases at V and 7 bases at J, with 12 bases between. Germline loops: CDR1 SEHNR, CDR2 FQNEAQ (reference sequence). This CDR3 has 13 residues. CDR3 residues: CASSFSLFDEAFF. The CDR3 nucleotides are TGTGCCAGCAGCTTTTCTCTCTTCGATGAAGCTTTCTTT.

The chain joins TRBV19 to TRBJ1-3; TRBD1 agrees at 8 bases. The germline V gene has CDR1 LNHDA and CDR2 SQIVND (reference sequence). CDR3 length: 17 residues. Losses at the gene ends were 0 bases for V and 4 bases for J; bases not matched to a gene: 8. The CDR3 protein is CASSIEGGQVGGNTIYF. In nucleotides, the CDR3 is TGTGCCAGTAGTATAGAGGGGGGACAGGTCGGCGGAAACACCATATATTTT. Supplemented by reference TRBV19 and TRBJ1-3, the full variable domain reads DGGITQSPKYLFRKEGQNVTLSCEQNLNHDAMYWYRQDPGQGLRLIYYSQIVNDFQKGDIAEGYSVSREKKESFPLTVTSAQKNPTAFYLCASSIEGGQVGGNTIYFGEGSWLTVV.

V usage is TRBV19 and J usage is TRBJ1-5, with D perhaps TRBD1 (6 bases). Germline CDR1 is LNHDA and CDR2 is SQIVND (reference sequence). CDR3 length: 12 amino acids. V lost 10 bases, J lost 4 bases, and 11 bases lay in between. The CDR3 sequence: CATRGSNQPQHF. The CDR3 region has the DNA TGTGCCACTAGGGGGTCAAATCAGCCCCAGCATTTT.

This chain uses TRBV7-2 with TRBJ2-3; D call uncertain. Germline assignment: CDR1 SGHTA and CDR2 FQGNSA. The germline V and J ends were trimmed by 5 bases and 2 bases, with 8 bases remaining between them. The CDR3 loop spans 13 amino acids. The CDR3 sequence is CASSVRTTDTQYF. CDR3 nucleotides: TGTGCCAGCAGCGTTCGAACCACAGATACGCAGTATTTT.

This chain connects TRBV19 to TRBJ2-1, with D possibly called TRBD1 or TRBD2 (5 bases each). The CDR3 is made up of 20 amino acids. Germline CDR1 is LNHDA and CDR2 is SQIVND (reference sequence). Trimming removed 4 bases from V and 8 bases from J, with 33 bases in between. The CDR3 DNA sequence: TGTGCCAGTAGTACTACCCAAGGCGGTAACTTCCTACTCCTGGGGGATGAGCAGTTCTTC. Its protein is CASSTTQGGNFLLLGDEQFF.

The chain employs TRBV20-1 and TRBJ2-3, with TRBD2 identical over 11 bases. The CDR3 has 16 amino acids. Germline V CDR1 and CDR2: DFQATT, SNEGSKA (reference sequence). The V segment lost 3 bases and the J segment 5 bases; nucleotides outside the gene matches: 10. Written as DNA, the CDR3 is TGCAGTGCTAGTAGCGGGAGGGCCCGACTCAGAGATACGCAGTATTTT. It encodes CSASSGRARLRDTQYF.

A single count supports this clone. This chain connects TRBV29-1 to TRBJ1-2, with 9 bases aligning to TRBD1. With 7 bases clipped from V and 8 bases from J, the junction kept 8 bases outside the gene matches. The CDR3 consists of 12 residues. Germline loops: CDR1 SQVTM, CDR2 ANQGSEA. The CDR3 bases are TGCAGCGCTCCGGGACAGGGTAAAGGCTACACCTTC. Its protein is CSAPGQGKGYTF.

This rearrangement joins TRBV3-1 (or the pseudogene TRBV3-2) to TRBJ2-2, with D perhaps TRBD2 (5 bases). Germline lookup yields CDR1 LGHDT and CDR2 YNNKEL (reference sequence). V lost 5 bases and J 4 bases, leaving 8 bases between the germline ends. CDR3 size: 13 residues. CDR3 nucleotides: TGTGCCAGCAGCTTTAGCGCCACCGGGGAGCTGTTTTTT. This translates into CASSFSATGELFF.

J is TRBJ2-5 and V is TRBV6-2 or TRBV6-3; TRBD1 matches 9 bases. Germline V CDR1 and CDR2: MNHEY, SVGEGT. The V segment lost 4 bases and the J segment 5 bases; nucleotides outside the gene matches: 8. The length of the CDR3 is 15 residues. CDR3 residues: CASSFGQGNMETQYF. For the CDR3, the DNA is TGTGCCAGCAGTTTCGGACAGGGGAATATGGAGACCCAGTACTTC.

The gene calls are TRBV11-2 and TRBJ2-4; 7 positions agree with TRBD1. This CDR3 contains 14 residues. Germline-derived CDR1 and CDR2 are SGHAT and FQNNGV. Trimming took 8 bases from V and 7 from J; bases not matched to a gene: 11. This CDR3 reads CASLGAGGMNIQYF. CDR3 in DNA: TGTGCCAGCCTCGGGGCAGGGGGTATGAACATTCAGTACTTC.

The genes are TRBV3-1 (or the pseudogene TRBV3-2) and TRBJ2-7, with D unresolved. The germline V gene has CDR1 LGHDT and CDR2 YNNKEL (reference sequence). The CDR3 contains 12 residues. Trimming took 5 bases from V and 0 from J, leaving 5 bases between them. CDR3 loop: CASSYLSYEQYF. CDR3 sequence (DNA): TGTGCCAGCAGCTACCTCTCCTACGAGCAGTACTTC.

V is TRBV7-2 and J is TRBJ2-4, with a weak D call TRBD2 (6 bases). Germline CDR1 reads SGHTA; CDR2 reads FQGNSA. Trimming pared 3 bases from V and 1 base from J, leaving 13 bases between. This CDR3 is built from 16 residues. Here the CDR3 reads CASSFGGSGAKNIQYF. DNA of the CDR3: TGTGCCAGCAGCTTTGGAGGGTCAGGCGCCAAAAACATTCAGTACTTC.

The CDR3 DNA reads as TGCGCCAGCAGCACCGGGACTAGCGGAGGGAAGGATACGCAGTATTTT. Protein: CASSTGTSGGKDTQYF. This rearrangement joins TRBV4-1 to TRBJ2-3; TRBD2 aligns across 11 bases. CDR1 MGHRA and CDR2 YSYEKL come from the germline V gene. The CDR3 extends over 16 amino acids. V was clipped by 5 bases and J by 6 bases; unmatched bases: 10.

The chain couples TRBV18 to TRBJ2-5; D not certain. This CDR3 has 14 residues. Germline CDR1 and CDR2: KGHSH and LQKENI. V lost 3 bases, J lost 4 bases, and 12 bases lay in between. The CDR3 DNA is TGTGCCAGCTCACCGGAATGGAACAGAGAGACCCAGTACTTC. It encodes CASSPEWNRETQYF.

The chain combines TRBV9 with TRBJ1-2; 9 bases map to TRBD1. Germline loops: CDR1 SGDLS, CDR2 YYNGEE. Trimming took 4 bases from V and 8 from J; bases not matched to a gene: 9. This CDR3 has 14 amino acids. The CDR3 reads CASSISGTGQGYTF. In DNA, the CDR3 is TGTGCCAGCAGCATTTCCGGGACAGGGCAAGGCTACACCTTC.

The chain uses TRBV29-1 and TRBJ1-2; D unresolved. This CDR3 contains 12 residues. The V end was cut by 4 bases, the J end by 7 bases, with 13 bases between. Germline assignment: CDR1 SQVTM and CDR2 ANQGSEA. The CDR3 loop is CSVGLPTVGYTF. The CDR3 DNA reads TGCAGCGTTGGTCTACCTACGGTTGGCTACACCTTC.

The V and J genes are TRBV6-5 and TRBJ1-6, with D perhaps matching TRBD1 (5 bases). Germline V CDR1 and CDR2: MNHEY, SVGAGI. Between the trimmed V and J ends, which lost 6 bases and 0 bases, there was a span of 9 bases. This CDR3 spans 15 amino acids. Here the CDR3 DNA reads TGTGCCAGCAGGGACATCTCCTCCTATAATTCACCCCTCCACTTT. It yields the protein CASRDISSYNSPLHF.

This chain joins TRBV10-1 and TRBJ1-2; 7 nucleotides line up with TRBD1. The germline CDR1 and CDR2 sequences are WNHNN and SYGVQD (reference sequence). The junction had 5 bases not matched to a gene; V was cut back by 11 bases and J by 8 bases. This CDR3 spans 10 amino acids. The CDR3 DNA reads TGCGCCTTCTCACAGGGGGGCTACACCTTC. Translation gives CAFSQGGYTF.

The chain combines TRBV18 with TRBJ1-3; D gene unclear. V was trimmed by 4 bases and J by 0 bases, leaving 19 bases between them. Germline loops: CDR1 KGHSH, CDR2 LQKENI. There are 18 residues in the CDR3. In DNA form, the CDR3 reads TGTGCCAGCTCACGGAATTTTGGAGTTCCGGACTCTGGAAACACCATATATTTT. Translation: CASSRNFGVPDSGNTIYF.

In DNA, the CDR3 is TGTGCCAGCAGCTTTGGGACTAGCTCGGACTCCTACAATGAGCAGTTCTTC. Residues: CASSFGTSSDSYNEQFF. The chain has TRBV9 and TRBJ2-1; 9 bases are a match to TRBD2. Per germline, CDR1 SGDLS and CDR2 YYNGEE. Losses at the gene ends were 4 bases for V and 0 bases for J; bases not matched to a gene: 8. The CDR3 is 17 amino acids.

There are a few counts of this clone. This chain joins TRBV15 and TRBJ2-7; 7 nucleotides agree with TRBD2. The CDR3 spans 15 residues. V lost 0 bases to trimming and J lost 0 bases; unmatched junction nucleotides: 2. CDR1 is LNHNV, CDR2 YYDKDF, per germline (reference sequence). The CDR3 reads CATSREGEGSYEQYF. As DNA, the CDR3 is TGTGCCACCAGCAGAGAAGGGGAGGGCTCCTACGAGCAGTACTTC.

The chain has TRBV7-9 and TRBJ1-6, with D uncertain. Trimming stripped 5 bases from V and 10 bases from J, with 15 bases between. The CDR3 has 14 residues. Per germline, CDR1 SEHNR and CDR2 FQNEAQ (reference sequence). The CDR3 reads CASSPSGFTSPLHF. Written as DNA, the CDR3 is TGTGCCAGCAGCCCTTCAGGTTTCACCTCACCCCTCCACTTT.

The rearrangement uses TRBV5-1 and TRBJ2-3; no reliable D call. V was pared by 5 bases and J by 5 bases, with 9 bases between. The CDR3 runs to 12 residues. Looked up from germline, CDR1 is SGHRS and CDR2 is YFSETQ. CDR3 in DNA: TGCGCCAGCAGGGTTGGAGAAGATACGCAGTATTTT. This gives the protein CASRVGEDTQYF. The full variable domain, in which reference TRBV5-1 and TRBJ2-3 provide the parts outside the CDR3, is KAGVTQTPRYLIKTRGQQVTLSCSPISGHRSVSWYQQTPGQGLQFLFEYFSETQRNKGNFPGRFSGRQFSNSRSEMNVSTLELGDSALYLCASRVGEDTQYFGPGTRLTVL.

The V gene is TRBV4-3, the J gene TRBJ2-7; perhaps TRBD1 as D (6 bases). The germline gives CDR1 LGHNA, CDR2 YSLEER. V dropped 1 base and J dropped 2 bases, with 12 bases sitting between them. The CDR3 sequence is 15 residues long. The CDR3 DNA is TGCGCCAGCAGCCAAGTTTACAGGGCCCCCTACGAGCAGTACTTC. The encoded protein is CASSQVYRAPYEQYF.

The chain carries TRBV30 and TRBJ2-1; the match to TRBD1 covers 7 bases. Germline CDR1 GTSNPN, CDR2 SVGIG (reference sequence). This CDR3 is built from 13 residues. V lost 4 bases and J lost 4; bases outside the gene matches: 4. CDR3 nucleotide sequence: TGTGCCTGGACCCCGGACAGGTACAATGAGCAGTTCTTC. Encoded protein: CAWTPDRYNEQFF.